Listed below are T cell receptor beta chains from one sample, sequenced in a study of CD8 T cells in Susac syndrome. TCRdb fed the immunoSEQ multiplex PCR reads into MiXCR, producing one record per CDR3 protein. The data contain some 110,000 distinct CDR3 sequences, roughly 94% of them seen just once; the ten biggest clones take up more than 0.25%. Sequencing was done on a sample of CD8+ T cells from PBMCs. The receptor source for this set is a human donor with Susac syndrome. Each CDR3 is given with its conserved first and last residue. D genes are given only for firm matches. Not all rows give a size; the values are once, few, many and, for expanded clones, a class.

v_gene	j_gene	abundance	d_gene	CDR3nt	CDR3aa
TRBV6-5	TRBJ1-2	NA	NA	TGTGCCAGCAGTTACCCCGTGGAAGGCGATAACTATGGCTACACCTTC	CASSYPVEGDNYGYTF
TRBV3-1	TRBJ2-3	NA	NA	TGTGCCAGCAGCTCACTCCCGACAGTGACCCTCCCAGATACGCAGTATTTT	CASSSLPTVTLPDTQYF
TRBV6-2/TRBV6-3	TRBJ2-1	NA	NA	TGTGCCAGCAGATTGGTGGCAGGGAGGATGGATGAGCAGTTCTTC	CASRLVAGRMDEQFF
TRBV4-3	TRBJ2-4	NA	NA	TGCGCCAGCAGCCAAGATTTGGGGGGCGCGGACATTCAGTACTTC	CASSQDLGGADIQYF
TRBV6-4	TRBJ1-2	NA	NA	TGTGCCAGCAGTGACAGCCAAGAGGTGGGATTGGATGGCTACACCTTC	CASSDSQEVGLDGYTF
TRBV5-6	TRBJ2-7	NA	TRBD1	TGTGCCAGCAGCACCTTCCAGGGGGACGAGCAGTACTTC	CASSTFQGDEQYF
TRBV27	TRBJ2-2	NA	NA	TGTGCCAGCAGCGCCGGGACGAACACCGGGGAGCTGTTTTTT	CASSAGTNTGELFF
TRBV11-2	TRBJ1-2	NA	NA	TGTGCCAGCAGCTTAGCAGCCCTGGACTATGGCTACACCTTC	CASSLAALDYGYTF
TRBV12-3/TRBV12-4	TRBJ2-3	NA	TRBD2	TGTGCCAGCAGTCCCGGGGGGAGCGCAGATACGCAGTATTTT	CASSPGGSADTQYF
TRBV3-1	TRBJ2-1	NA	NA	TGTGCCAGCAGCCAAGATCCGGTAGCGGATTACAATGAGCAGTTCTTC	CASSQDPVADYNEQFF
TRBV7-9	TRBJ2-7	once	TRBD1	TGTGCCAGCAGACCGGGACAGGGTTTAAGCGAGCAGTACTTC	CASRPGQGLSEQYF
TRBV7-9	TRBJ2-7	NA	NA	TGTGCCAGCAGCTCCGCGCCCGACGAGCAGTACTTC	CASSSAPDEQYF
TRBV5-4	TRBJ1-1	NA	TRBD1	TGTGCCAGCAGCTGGGACAGGGGTGGTTCGGCTGAAGCTTTCTTT	CASSWDRGGSAEAFF
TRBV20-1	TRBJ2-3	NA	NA	TGCAGTGTCTCCTCGCGGGGGCCCTACACAGATACGCAGTATTTT	CSVSSRGPYTDTQYF
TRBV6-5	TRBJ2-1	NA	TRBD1	TGTGCCAGCAGTTACACCCGGACAGGGAGAGAGCAGTTCTTC	CASSYTRTGREQFF
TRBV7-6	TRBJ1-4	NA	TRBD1	TGTGCCAGCAGCTTAGAGGCAGGGGGTGGTGAAAAACTGTTTTTT	CASSLEAGGGEKLFF
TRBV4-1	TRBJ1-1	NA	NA	TGCGCCAGCAGCCAGCGACAGGAATACACTGAAGCTTTCTTT	CASSQRQEYTEAFF
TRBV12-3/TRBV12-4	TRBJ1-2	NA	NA	TGTGCCAGCAGTTTACTCGGGACGGGGAGCTATGGCTACACCTTC	CASSLLGTGSYGYTF
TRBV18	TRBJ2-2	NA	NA	TGTGCCAGCTCACCACCAGGGACGGTGAACACCGGGGAGCTGTTTTTT	CASSPPGTVNTGELFF
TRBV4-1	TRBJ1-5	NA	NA	TGCGCCAGCAGCCAAGCGGACACCAATCAGCCCCAGCATTTT	CASSQADTNQPQHF
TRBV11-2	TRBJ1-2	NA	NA	TGTGCCAGCAGCTTATCTGGCCCGGCTAACTATGGCTACACCTTC	CASSLSGPANYGYTF
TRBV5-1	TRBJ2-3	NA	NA	TGCGCCAGCAGCGACACTCCAGGGGTGAGAGATACGCAGTATTTT	CASSDTPGVRDTQYF
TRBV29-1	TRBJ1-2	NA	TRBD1	TGCAGCGTTGAAGATCCAGGGGGCGGTTTAGATGGCTACACCTTC	CSVEDPGGGLDGYTF
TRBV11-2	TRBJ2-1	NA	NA	TGTGCAACGCTGGGACCCCCAAGGAACAATGAGCAGTTCTTC	CATLGPPRNNEQFF
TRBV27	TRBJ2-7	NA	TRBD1	TGTGCCAGCAGTCCGGGGACAGGGAAGCAGTACTTC	CASSPGTGKQYF
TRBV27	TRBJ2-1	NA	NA	TGTGCCAGCAGCCAGACAGCCAATTACTACAATGAGCAGTTCTTC	CASSQTANYYNEQFF
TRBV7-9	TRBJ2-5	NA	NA	TGTGCCAGCATACTTACCCCCGGCTTGACCCAGTACTTC	CASILTPGLTQYF
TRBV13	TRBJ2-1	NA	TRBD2	TGTGCCAGCAGCTTAGAGAGGGAGGGCTACAATGAGCAGTTCTTC	CASSLEREGYNEQFF
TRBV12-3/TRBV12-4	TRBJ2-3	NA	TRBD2	TGTGCCAGCAGTTTAGCGGGACTAGCGGGGGGCACAGATACGCAGTATTTT	CASSLAGLAGGTDTQYF
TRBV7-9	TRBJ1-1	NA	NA	TGTGCCAGCAGCTCCCCCGCAGGGCGCACTGAAGCTTTCTTT	CASSSPAGRTEAFF
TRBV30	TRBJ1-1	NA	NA	TGTGCCTGGAGCGGTCCCGTCGGGAACACTGAAGCTTTCTTT	CAWSGPVGNTEAFF
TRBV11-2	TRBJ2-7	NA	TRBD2	TGTGCCAGCAGCCAACTAGCGGGAGAAGACGAGCAGTACTTC	CASSQLAGEDEQYF
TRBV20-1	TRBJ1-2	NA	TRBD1	TGCAGTGCTAGAGATAAGGACAGGGAGGGTTATGGCTACACCTTC	CSARDKDREGYGYTF
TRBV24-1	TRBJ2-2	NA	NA	TGTGCCACCAGGGCTTGGGAGGCCGGGGAGCTGTTTTTT	CATRAWEAGELFF
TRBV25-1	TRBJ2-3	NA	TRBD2	TGTGCCAGCAGGAGATCTAGCGGGGAGCACACAGATACGCAGTATTTT	CASRRSSGEHTDTQYF
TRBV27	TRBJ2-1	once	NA	TGTGCCAGCAGTTTCCGGGTTTCCCACAATGAGCAGTTCTTC	CASSFRVSHNEQFF
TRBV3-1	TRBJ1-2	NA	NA	TGTGCCAGCAGCCAAGAAGAGACCAGGGGATTCTTCTATGGCTACACCTTC	CASSQEETRGFFYGYTF
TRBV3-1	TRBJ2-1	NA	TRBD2	TGTGCCAGCAGCCAGGGACTAGCGGGGTCCTCCTACAATGAGCAGTTCTTC	CASSQGLAGSSYNEQFF
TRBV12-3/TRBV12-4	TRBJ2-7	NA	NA	TGTGCCAGCAGTCAGGACAGCTACGAGCAGTACTTC	CASSQDSYEQYF
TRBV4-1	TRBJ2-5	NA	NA	TGCGCCAGCAGCCACCCGCACGGGACCGAGGAGACCCAGTACTTC	CASSHPHGTEETQYF
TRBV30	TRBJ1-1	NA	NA	TGTGCCTGGACCCAAACGCGGGGGAACACTGAAGCTTTCTTT	CAWTQTRGNTEAFF
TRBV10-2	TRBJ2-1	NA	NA	TGCGCCAGCAGTGAGCGTAAGAGCTCCTACAATGAGCAGTTCTTC	CASSERKSSYNEQFF
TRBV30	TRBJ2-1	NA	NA	TGTGCCTGGAGTGTCTCCAGCAATGAGCAGTTCTTC	CAWSVSSNEQFF
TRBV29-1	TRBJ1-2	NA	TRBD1	TGCAGCGTTGATAGGACAGGGGAAGATACGGATGGCTACACCTTC	CSVDRTGEDTDGYTF
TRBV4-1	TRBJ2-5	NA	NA	TGCGCCAGCAGCCACCCTCGGGTAGCAGAGTACCAAGAGACCCAGTACTTC	CASSHPRVAEYQETQYF
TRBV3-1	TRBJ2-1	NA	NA	TGTGCCAGCAGCCAAGAATCCAGGGCGCCCTTTGAGCAGTTCTTC	CASSQESRAPFEQFF
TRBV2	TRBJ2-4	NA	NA	TGTGCCAGCAGTGAAGGAGCCAAAAACATTCAGTACTTC	CASSEGAKNIQYF
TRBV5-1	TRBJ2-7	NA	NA	TGCGCCAGCAGCTTCCAACAGGGAGCAAGGAACGAGCAGTACTTC	CASSFQQGARNEQYF
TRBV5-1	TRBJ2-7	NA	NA	TGCGCCAGCAGCTTGGGACTACCCGCCTACGAGCAGTACTTC	CASSLGLPAYEQYF
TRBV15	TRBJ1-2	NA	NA	TGTGCCACCAGCACCGATCTCGGCCCGGGGGGCTACACCTTC	CATSTDLGPGGYTF
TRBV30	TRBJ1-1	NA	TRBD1	TGTGCCTGGGCAGGGGGCACTGAAGCTTTCTTT	CAWAGGTEAFF
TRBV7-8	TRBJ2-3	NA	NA	TGTGCCAGCAGCCCCGTTTATTCTAGCACAGATACGCAGTATTTT	CASSPVYSSTDTQYF
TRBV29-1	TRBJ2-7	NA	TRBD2	TGCAGCGTTGAATTCACCCGGGGGGGAGCCTACGAGCAGTACTTC	CSVEFTRGGAYEQYF